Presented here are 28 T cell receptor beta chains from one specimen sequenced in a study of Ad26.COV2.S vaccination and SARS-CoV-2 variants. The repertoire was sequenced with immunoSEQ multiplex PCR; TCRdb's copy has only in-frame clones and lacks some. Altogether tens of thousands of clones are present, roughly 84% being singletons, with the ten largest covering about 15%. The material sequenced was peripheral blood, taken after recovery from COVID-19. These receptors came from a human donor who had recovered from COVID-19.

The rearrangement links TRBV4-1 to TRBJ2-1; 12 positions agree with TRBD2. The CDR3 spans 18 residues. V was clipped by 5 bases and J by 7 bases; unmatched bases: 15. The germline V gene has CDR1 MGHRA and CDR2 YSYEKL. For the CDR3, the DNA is TGCGCCAGCAGCTTTCGACTAGCGGGAGATTCCGGGGGGAATGAGCAGTTCTTC. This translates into CASSFRLAGDSGGNEQFF.

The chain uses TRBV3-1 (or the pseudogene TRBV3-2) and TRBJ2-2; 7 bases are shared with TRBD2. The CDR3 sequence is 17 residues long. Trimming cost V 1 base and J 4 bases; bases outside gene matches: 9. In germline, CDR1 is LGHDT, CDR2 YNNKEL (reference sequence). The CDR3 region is CASSQVPAGRGTGELFF. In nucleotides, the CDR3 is TGTGCCAGCAGCCAAGTCCCAGCGGGACGCGGCACCGGGGAGCTGTTTTTT.

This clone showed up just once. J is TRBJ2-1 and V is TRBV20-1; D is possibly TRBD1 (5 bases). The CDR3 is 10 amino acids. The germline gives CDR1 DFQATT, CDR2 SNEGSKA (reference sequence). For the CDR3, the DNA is TGCAGACCTACAGGAAATGAGCAGTTCTTC. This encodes CRPTGNEQFF.

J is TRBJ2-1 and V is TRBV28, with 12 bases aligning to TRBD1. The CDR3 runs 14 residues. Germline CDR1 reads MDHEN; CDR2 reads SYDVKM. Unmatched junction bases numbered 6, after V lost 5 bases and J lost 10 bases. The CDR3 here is CASSPGQGAREQFF. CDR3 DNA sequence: TGTGCCAGCAGTCCGGGACAGGGGGCGCGGGAGCAGTTCTTC. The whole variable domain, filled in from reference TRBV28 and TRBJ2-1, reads DVKVTQSSRYLVKRTGEKVFLECVQDMDHENMFWYRQDPGLGLRLIYFSYDVKMKEKGDIPEGYSVSREKKERFSLILESASTNQTSMYLCASSPGQGAREQFFGPGTRLTVL.

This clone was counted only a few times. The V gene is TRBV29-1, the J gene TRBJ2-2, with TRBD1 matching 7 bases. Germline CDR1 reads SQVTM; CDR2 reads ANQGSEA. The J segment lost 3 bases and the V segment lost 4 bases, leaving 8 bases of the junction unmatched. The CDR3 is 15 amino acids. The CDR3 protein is CSVGQGASYTGELFF. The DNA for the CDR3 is TGCAGCGTTGGACAGGGAGCATCCTACACCGGGGAGCTGTTTTTT.

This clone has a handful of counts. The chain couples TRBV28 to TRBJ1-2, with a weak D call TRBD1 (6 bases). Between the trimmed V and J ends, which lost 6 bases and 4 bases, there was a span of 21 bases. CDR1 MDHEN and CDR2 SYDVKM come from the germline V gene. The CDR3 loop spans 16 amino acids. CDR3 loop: CASSLQLAGVIYGYTF. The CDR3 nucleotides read TGTGCCAGCAGCCTTCAGTTAGCAGGGGTCATCTATGGCTACACCTTC.

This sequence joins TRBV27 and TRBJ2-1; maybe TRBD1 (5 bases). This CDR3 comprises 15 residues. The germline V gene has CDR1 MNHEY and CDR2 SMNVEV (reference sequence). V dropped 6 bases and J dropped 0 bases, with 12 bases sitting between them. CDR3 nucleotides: TGTGCCAGCAGACCGACAGCGACCTCCTACAATGAGCAGTTCTTC. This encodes CASRPTATSYNEQFF.

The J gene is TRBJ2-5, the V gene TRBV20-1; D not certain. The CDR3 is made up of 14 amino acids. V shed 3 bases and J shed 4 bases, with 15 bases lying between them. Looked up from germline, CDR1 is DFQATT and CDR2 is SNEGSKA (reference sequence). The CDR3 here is CSASPSVARETQYF. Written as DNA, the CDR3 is TGCAGTGCTAGTCCGTCGGTGGCGAGAGAGACCCAGTACTTC.

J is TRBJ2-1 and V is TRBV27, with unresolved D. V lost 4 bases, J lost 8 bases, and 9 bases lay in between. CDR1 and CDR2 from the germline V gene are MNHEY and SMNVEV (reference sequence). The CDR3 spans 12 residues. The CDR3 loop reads CASSWGRDEQFF. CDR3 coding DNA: TGTGCCAGCAGTTGGGGTAGGGATGAGCAGTTCTTC.

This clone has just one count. CDR3 residues: CATSRDSGYGYTF. CDR3 nucleotide sequence: TGTGCCACCAGCAGAGATTCAGGCTATGGCTACACCTTC. J is TRBJ1-2 and V is TRBV15; no clear D. This CDR3 is built from 13 residues. Germline assignment: CDR1 LNHNV and CDR2 YYDKDF (reference sequence). V lost 0 bases and J lost 4, with 6 bases in between.

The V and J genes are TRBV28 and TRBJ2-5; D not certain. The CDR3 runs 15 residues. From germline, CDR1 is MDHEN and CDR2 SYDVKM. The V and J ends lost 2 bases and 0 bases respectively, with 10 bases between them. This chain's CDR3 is CASSLNRAYQETQYF. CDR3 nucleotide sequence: TGTGCCAGCAGTTTAAACAGAGCTTACCAAGAGACCCAGTACTTC.

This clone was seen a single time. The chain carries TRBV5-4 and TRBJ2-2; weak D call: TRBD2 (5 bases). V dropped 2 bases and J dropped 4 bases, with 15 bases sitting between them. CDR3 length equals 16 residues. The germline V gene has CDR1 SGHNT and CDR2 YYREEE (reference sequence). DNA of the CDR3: TGTGCCAGCAGCTTAGCTCAGGACCGGGGCACCGGGGAGCTGTTTTTT. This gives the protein CASSLAQDRGTGELFF.

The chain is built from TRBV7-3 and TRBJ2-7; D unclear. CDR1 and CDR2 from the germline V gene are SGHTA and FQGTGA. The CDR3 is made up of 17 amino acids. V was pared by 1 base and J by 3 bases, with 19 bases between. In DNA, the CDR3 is TGTGCCAGCAGCTTAATTAGTCAGCCTATACTCCTCTACGAGCAGTACTTC. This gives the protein CASSLISQPILLYEQYF.

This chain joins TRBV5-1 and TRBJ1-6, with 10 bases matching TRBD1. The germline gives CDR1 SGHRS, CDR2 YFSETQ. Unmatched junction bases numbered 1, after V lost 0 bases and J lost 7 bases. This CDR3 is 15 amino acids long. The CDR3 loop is CASSLGGQGNSPLHF. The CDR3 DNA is TGCGCCAGCAGCTTGGGGGGACAGGGGAATTCACCCCTCCACTTT.

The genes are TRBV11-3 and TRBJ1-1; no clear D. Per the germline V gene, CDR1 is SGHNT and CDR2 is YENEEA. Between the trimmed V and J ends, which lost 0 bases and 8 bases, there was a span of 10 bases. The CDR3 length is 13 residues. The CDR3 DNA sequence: TGTGCCAGCAGCTTAGATTATGGGGTCGAAGCTTTCTTT. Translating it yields CASSLDYGVEAFF.

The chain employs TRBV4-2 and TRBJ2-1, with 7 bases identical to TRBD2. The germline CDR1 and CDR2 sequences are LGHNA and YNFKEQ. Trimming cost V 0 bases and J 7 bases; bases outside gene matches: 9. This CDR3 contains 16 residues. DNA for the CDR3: TGTGCCAGCAGCCAAGATCTCGGGGGGAGCGGGAATGAGCAGTTCTTC. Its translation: CASSQDLGGSGNEQFF.

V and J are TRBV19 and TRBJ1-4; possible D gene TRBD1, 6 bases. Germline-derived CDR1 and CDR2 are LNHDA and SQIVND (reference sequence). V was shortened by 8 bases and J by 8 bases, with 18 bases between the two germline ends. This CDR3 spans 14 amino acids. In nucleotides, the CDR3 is TGTGCCAGTGGATCTTCGGCAGGGGAAGAAAAACTGTTTTTT. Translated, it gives CASGSSAGEEKLFF.

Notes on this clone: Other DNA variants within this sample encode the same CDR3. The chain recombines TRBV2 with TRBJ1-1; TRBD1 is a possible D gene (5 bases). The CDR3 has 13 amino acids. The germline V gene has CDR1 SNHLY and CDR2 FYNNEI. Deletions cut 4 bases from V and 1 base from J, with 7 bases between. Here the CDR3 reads CASSGDSNTEAFF. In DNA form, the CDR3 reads TGTGCCAGCAGTGGGGACTCGAACACTGAAGCTTTCTTT.

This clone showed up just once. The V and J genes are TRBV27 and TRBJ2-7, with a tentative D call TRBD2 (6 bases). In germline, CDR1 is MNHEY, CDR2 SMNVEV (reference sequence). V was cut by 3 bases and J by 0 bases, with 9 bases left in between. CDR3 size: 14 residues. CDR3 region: CASSFGGSSYEQYF. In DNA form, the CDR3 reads TGTGCCAGCAGTTTTGGAGGGAGCTCCTACGAGCAGTACTTC.

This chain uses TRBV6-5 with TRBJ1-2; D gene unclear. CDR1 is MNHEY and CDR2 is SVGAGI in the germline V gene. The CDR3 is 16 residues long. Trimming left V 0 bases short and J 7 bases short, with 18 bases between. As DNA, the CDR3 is TGTGCCAGCAGTTACTCCCCAGCCGGCGGCGCCGGTGGCTACACCTTC. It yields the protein CASSYSPAGGAGGYTF.

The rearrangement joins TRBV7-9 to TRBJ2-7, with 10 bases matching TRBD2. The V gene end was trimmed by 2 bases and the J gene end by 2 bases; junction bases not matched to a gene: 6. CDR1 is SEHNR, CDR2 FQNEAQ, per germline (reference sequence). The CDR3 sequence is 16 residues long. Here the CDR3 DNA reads TGTGCCAGCAGCTTACTAGCGGGAGTCGAAACCTACGAGCAGTACTTC. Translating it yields CASSLLAGVETYEQYF. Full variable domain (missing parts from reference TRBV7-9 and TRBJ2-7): DTGVSQNPRHKITKRGQNVTFRCDPISEHNRLYWYRQTLGQGPEFLTYFQNEAQLEKSRLLSDRFSAERPKGSFSTLEIQRTEQGDSAMYLCASSLLAGVETYEQYFGPGTRLTVT.

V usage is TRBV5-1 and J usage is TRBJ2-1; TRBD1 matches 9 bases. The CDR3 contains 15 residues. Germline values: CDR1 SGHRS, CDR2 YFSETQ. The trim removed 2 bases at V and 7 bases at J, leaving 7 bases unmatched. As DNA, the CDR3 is TGCGCCAGCAGCTTCGGGACAGGGAGTTATAATGAGCAGTTCTTC. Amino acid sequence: CASSFGTGSYNEQFF.

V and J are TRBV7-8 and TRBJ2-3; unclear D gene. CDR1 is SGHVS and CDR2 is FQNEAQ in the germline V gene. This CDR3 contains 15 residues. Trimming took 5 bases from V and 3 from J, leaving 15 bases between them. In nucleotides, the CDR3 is TGTGCCAGCAGCCAAGAAGGGCCCCTAACAGATACGCAGTATTTT. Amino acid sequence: CASSQEGPLTDTQYF.

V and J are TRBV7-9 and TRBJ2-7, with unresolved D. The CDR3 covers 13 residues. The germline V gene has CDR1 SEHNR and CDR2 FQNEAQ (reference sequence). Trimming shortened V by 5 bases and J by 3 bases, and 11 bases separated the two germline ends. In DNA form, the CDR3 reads TGTGCCAGCAGCCCTCGGACGGGCTACGAGCAGTACTTC. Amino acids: CASSPRTGYEQYF.

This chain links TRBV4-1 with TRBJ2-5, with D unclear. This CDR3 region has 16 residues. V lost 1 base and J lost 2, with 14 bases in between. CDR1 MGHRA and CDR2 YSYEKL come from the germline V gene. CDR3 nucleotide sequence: TGCGCCAGCAGCCAAGGCCAATCGAACTTACAAGAGACCCAGTACTTC. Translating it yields CASSQGQSNLQETQYF.

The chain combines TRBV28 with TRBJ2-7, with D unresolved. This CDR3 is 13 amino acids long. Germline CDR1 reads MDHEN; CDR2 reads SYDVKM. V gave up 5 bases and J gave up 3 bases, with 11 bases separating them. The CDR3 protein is CASSAGTIYEQYF. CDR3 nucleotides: TGTGCCAGCAGTGCCGGAACCATCTACGAGCAGTACTTC.

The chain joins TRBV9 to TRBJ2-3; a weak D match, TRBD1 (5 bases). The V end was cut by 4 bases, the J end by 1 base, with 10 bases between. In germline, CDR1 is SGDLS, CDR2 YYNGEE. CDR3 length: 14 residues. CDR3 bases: TGTGCCAGCAGCCTAGAGACAGGCACAGATACGCAGTATTTT. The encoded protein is CASSLETGTDTQYF.

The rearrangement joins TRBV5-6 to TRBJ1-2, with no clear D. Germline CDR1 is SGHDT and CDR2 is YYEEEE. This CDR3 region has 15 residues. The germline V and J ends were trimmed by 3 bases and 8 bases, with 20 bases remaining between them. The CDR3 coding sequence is TGTGCCAGCAGCTCTACCCCTGGGCTGAGGAGCGGCTACACCTTC. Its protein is CASSSTPGLRSGYTF.